These T cell receptor beta chains were read from a single sample in a study of cytomegalovirus exposure and HLA in healthy donors. Assay used: immunoSEQ multiplex PCR; TCRdb lists only in-frame clones, some missing. The sample features tens of thousands of clones, with about 6% in its top ten. Material for sequencing was PBMCs. These receptors came from a human donor in good health. Both conserved end residues are part of each CDR3. Fields, in order: J gene, V gene, CDR3 protein.

j_gene: TRBJ1-1; v_gene: TRBV25-1; CDR3aa: CASSSPGQGEAFF
j_gene: TRBJ1-2; v_gene: TRBV2; CDR3aa: CASSERETGFGYTF
j_gene: TRBJ1-5; v_gene: TRBV2; CDR3aa: CASSGQARQPQHF
j_gene: TRBJ2-4; v_gene: TRBV6-4; CDR3aa: CASSRDRGNIQYF
j_gene: TRBJ2-5; v_gene: TRBV10-2; CDR3aa: CASSRLGGWETQYF
j_gene: TRBJ1-1; v_gene: TRBV5-1; CDR3aa: CASSLERGGVKAFF
j_gene: TRBJ2-7; v_gene: TRBV6-1; CDR3aa: CASSSMLGPTYEQYF
j_gene: TRBJ1-5; v_gene: TRBV6-1; CDR3aa: CASSLQGTQPQHF
j_gene: TRBJ1-2; v_gene: TRBV6-1; CDR3aa: CASSESTGYGYTF
j_gene: TRBJ1-5; v_gene: TRBV19; CDR3aa: CASRVQGTRQPQHF
j_gene: TRBJ2-1; v_gene: TRBV30; CDR3aa: CAWSKPGVGEQFF
j_gene: TRBJ1-2; v_gene: TRBV5-4; CDR3aa: CASEMRGGARFGYTF
j_gene: TRBJ1-2; v_gene: TRBV11-2; CDR3aa: CASSPGTGNYGYTF
j_gene: TRBJ2-2; v_gene: TRBV7-6; CDR3aa: CASRQDTVNTGELFF
j_gene: TRBJ1-6; v_gene: TRBV4-1; CDR3aa: CASSQDGTAGSPLHF
j_gene: TRBJ2-3; v_gene: TRBV19; CDR3aa: CASSMFQATDTQYF
j_gene: TRBJ2-7; v_gene: TRBV27; CDR3aa: CASSLQGLPYEQYF
j_gene: TRBJ1-5; v_gene: TRBV6-5; CDR3aa: CASSSGTGGNQPQHF
j_gene: TRBJ2-5; v_gene: TRBV2; CDR3aa: CASSPGTSGGSQETQYF
j_gene: TRBJ2-1; v_gene: TRBV5-1; CDR3aa: CASSPLAGGRDEQFF
j_gene: TRBJ2-7; v_gene: TRBV5-8; CDR3aa: CASSFRPGGTYEQYF
j_gene: TRBJ2-2; v_gene: TRBV6-6; CDR3aa: CASREPGLGSGELFF
j_gene: TRBJ1-1; v_gene: TRBV7-8; CDR3aa: CASSPGGTEAFF
j_gene: -; v_gene: TRBV6-6; CDR3aa: CASRKTGENYEQYF
j_gene: TRBJ2-2; v_gene: TRBV30; CDR3aa: CAWGGQATGGELFF
j_gene: TRBJ2-7; v_gene: TRBV5-4; CDR3aa: CASRGRAGKAYEQYF
j_gene: TRBJ1-4; v_gene: TRBV5-6; CDR3aa: CASSLGGGKLFF
j_gene: TRBJ2-7; v_gene: TRBV5-4; CDR3aa: CASSVDRGYEQYF
j_gene: TRBJ1-2; v_gene: TRBV19; CDR3aa: CASSVGQGIDYGYTF
j_gene: TRBJ2-5; v_gene: TRBV5-1; CDR3aa: CASSLNGNEQETQYF
j_gene: TRBJ2-2; v_gene: TRBV19; CDR3aa: CASRDRVSAGELFF
j_gene: TRBJ2-1; v_gene: TRBV2; CDR3aa: CASSREAGRNNEQFF
j_gene: TRBJ1-5; v_gene: TRBV4-2; CDR3aa: CASSQYSGNTQPQHF
j_gene: TRBJ1-2; v_gene: TRBV5-5; CDR3aa: CASSLGRGRGYGYTF
j_gene: TRBJ2-3; v_gene: TRBV7-3; CDR3aa: CASSLGTSGGAGPSTDTQYF
j_gene: TRBJ1-1; v_gene: TRBV11-2; CDR3aa: CASSYREGGNTEAFF
j_gene: TRBJ1-5; v_gene: TRBV11-2; CDR3aa: CASSSPNQPQHF
j_gene: TRBJ2-7; v_gene: TRBV10-3; CDR3aa: CAISGGGEQYF
j_gene: TRBJ1-2; v_gene: TRBV29-1; CDR3aa: CSVATYFYGYTF
j_gene: TRBJ1-2; v_gene: TRBV14; CDR3aa: CASSRGQHYGYTF
j_gene: TRBJ1-6; v_gene: TRBV6-4; CDR3aa: CASSVRVDNSPLHF
j_gene: TRBJ1-2; v_gene: TRBV30; CDR3aa: CAWSVLAGGYTF
j_gene: TRBJ1-1; v_gene: TRBV18; CDR3aa: CASSATGNTEAFF
j_gene: TRBJ1-3; v_gene: TRBV5-4; CDR3aa: CASSLAGQGGNTIYF
j_gene: TRBJ2-2; v_gene: TRBV21-1; CDR3aa: CASSKMGGLGQELFF
j_gene: TRBJ2-7; v_gene: TRBV30; CDR3aa: CAGGQGYEQYF
j_gene: TRBJ1-5; v_gene: TRBV2; CDR3aa: CASRRDRGDNQPQHF
j_gene: TRBJ2-7; v_gene: TRBV7-3; CDR3aa: CASSLAGVGLSSYEQYF
j_gene: TRBJ2-5; v_gene: TRBV7-2; CDR3aa: CASSSGGVQETQYF
j_gene: TRBJ1-1; v_gene: TRBV7-7; CDR3aa: CASSSTQNTEAFF
j_gene: TRBJ2-7; v_gene: TRBV5-1; CDR3aa: CASGETGAYEQYF
j_gene: TRBJ2-4; v_gene: TRBV28; CDR3aa: CASSGTPHRNIQYF
j_gene: TRBJ2-1; v_gene: TRBV20-1; CDR3aa: CSAGTRPEQFF
j_gene: TRBJ1-3; v_gene: TRBV30; CDR3aa: CACTGEFGNTIYF
j_gene: TRBJ2-3; v_gene: TRBV29-1; CDR3aa: CSVRGAGSTDTQYF
j_gene: TRBJ1-6; v_gene: TRBV30; CDR3aa: CAWSSPDRVNSPLHF
j_gene: TRBJ2-5; v_gene: TRBV27; CDR3aa: CASRPLAEQETQYF
j_gene: TRBJ1-1; v_gene: TRBV10-1; CDR3aa: CASSRTANTEAFF
j_gene: TRBJ2-1; v_gene: TRBV28; CDR3aa: CASTEAGTGDYNEQFF